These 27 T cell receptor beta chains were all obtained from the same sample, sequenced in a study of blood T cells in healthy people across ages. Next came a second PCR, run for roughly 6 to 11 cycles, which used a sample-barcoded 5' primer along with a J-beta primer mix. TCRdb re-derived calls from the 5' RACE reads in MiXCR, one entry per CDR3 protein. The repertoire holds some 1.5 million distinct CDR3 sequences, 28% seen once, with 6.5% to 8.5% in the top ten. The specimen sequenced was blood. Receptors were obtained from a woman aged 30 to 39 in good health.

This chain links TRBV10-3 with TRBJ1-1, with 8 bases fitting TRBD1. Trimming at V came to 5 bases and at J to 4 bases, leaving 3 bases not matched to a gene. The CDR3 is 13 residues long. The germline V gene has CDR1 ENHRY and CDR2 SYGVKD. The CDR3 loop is CAISSTGGTEAFF. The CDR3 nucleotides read TGTGCCATCAGTTCTACAGGGGGCACTGAAGCTTTCTTT.

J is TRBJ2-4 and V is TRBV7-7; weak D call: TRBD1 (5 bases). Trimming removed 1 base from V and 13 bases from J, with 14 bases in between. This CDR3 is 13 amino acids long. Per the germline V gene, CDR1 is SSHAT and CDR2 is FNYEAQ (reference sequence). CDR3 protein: CASSLGQRNEQYF. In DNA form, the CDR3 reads TGTGCCAGCAGCTTAGGACAGCGCAATGAGCAGTACTTC.

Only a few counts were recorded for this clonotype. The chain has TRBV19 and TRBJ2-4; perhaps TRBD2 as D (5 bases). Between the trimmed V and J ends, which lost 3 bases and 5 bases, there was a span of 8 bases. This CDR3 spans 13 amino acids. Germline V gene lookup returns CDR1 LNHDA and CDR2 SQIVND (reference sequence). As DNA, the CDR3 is TGTGCCAGTAGTATGGTCGGGGAAAACATTCAGTACTTC. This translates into CASSMVGENIQYF.

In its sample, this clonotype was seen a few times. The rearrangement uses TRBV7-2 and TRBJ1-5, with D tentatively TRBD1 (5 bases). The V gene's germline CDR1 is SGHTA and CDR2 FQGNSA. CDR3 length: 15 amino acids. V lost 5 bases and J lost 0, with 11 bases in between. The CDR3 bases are TGTGCCAGCAGCAGGACAAGCTATAGCAATCAGCCCCAGCATTTT. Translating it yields CASSRTSYSNQPQHF.

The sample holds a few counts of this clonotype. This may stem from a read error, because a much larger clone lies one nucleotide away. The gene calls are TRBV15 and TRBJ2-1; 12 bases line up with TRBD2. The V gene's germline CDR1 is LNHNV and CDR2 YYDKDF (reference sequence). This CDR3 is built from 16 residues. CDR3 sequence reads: CATSRMTSGGYNGQFF. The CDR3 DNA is TGTGCCACCAGCAGGATGACTAGCGGGGGTTACAATGGGCAGTTCTTC.

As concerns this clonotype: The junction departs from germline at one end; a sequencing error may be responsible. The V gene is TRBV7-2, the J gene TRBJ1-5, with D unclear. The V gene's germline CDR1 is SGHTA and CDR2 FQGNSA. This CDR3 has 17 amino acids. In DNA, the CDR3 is TGTGCCAGCAGCCCCGGCGTTTGGAGGAATAGCGATCAGCCCCAGCATTTT. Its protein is CASSPGVWRNSDQPQHF.

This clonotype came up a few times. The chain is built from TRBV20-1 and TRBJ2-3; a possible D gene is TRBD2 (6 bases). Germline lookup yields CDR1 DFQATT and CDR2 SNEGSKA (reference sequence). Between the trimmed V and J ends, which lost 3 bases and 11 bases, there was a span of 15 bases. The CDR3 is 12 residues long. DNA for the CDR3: TGCAGTGCTAGGGGGGACTTCGAACTGCAGTATTTT. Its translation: CSARGDFELQYF.

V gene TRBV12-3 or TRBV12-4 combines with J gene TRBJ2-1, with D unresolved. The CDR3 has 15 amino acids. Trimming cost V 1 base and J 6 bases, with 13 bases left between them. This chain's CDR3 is CASSLVQVAVNEQFF. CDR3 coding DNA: TGTGCCAGCAGTTTAGTTCAGGTAGCCGTCAATGAGCAGTTCTTC.

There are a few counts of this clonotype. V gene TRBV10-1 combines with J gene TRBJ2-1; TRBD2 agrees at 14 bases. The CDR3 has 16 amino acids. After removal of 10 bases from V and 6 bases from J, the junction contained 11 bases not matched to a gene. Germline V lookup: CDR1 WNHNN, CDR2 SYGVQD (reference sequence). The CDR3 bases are TGCGCCACCAAGGGACCGGGACTAGCGGGAGTCAATGAGCAGTTCTTC. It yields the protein CATKGPGLAGVNEQFF.

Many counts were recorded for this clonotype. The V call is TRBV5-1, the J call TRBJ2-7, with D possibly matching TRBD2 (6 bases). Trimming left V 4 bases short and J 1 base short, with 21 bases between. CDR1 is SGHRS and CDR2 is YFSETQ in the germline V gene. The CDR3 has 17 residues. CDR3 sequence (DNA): TGCGCCAGCAGCCACTCCGCCGGGACTGGGAGGTCCTACGAGCAGTACTTC. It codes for CASSHSAGTGRSYEQYF.

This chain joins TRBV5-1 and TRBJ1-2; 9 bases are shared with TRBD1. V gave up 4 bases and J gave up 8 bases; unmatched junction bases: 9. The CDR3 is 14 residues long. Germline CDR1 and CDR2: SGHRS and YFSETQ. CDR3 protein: CASSGGQGMNGYTF. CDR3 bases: TGCGCCAGCAGCGGGGGACAGGGCATGAACGGCTACACCTTC.

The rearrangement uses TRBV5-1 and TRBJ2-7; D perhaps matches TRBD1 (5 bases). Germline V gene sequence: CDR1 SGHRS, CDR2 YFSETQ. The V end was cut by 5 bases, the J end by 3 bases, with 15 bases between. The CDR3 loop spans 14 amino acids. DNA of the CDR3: TGCGCCAGCAGATTTGACAGTATCAGCTACGAGCAGTACTTC. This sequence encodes CASRFDSISYEQYF.

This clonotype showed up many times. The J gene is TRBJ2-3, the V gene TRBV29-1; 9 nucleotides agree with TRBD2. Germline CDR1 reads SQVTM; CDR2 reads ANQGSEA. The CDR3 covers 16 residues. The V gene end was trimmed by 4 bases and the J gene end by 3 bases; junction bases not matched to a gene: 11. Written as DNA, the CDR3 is TGCAGCGTTGGGGCGGGAGGGATGTTGTCGACAGATACGCAGTATTTT. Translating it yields CSVGAGGMLSTDTQYF.

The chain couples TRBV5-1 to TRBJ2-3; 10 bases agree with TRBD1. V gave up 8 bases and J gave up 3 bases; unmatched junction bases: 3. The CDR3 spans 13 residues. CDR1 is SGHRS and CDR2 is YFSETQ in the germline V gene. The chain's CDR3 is CASVGQGTDTQYF. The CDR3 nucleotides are TGCGCCAGTGTGGGACAGGGGACAGATACGCAGTATTTT.

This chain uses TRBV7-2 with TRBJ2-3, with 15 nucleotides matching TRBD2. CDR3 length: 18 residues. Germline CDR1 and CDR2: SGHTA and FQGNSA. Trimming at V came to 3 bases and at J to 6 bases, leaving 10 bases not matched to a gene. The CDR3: CASSFGTSGGRRGDTQYF. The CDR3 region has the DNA TGTGCCAGCAGCTTTGGGACTAGCGGGGGGCGCCGAGGGGATACGCAGTATTTT.

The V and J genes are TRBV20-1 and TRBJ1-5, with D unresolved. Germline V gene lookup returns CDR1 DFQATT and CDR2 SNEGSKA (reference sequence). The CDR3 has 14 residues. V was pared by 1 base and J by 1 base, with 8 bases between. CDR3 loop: CSARVSVSNQPQHF. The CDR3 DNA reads TGCAGTGCTAGAGTTTCCGTCAGCAATCAGCCCCAGCATTTT.

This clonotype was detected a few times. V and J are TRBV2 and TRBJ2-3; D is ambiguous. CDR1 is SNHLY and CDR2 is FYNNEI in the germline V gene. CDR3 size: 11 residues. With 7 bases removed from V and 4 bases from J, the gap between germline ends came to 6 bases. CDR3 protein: CASKTSDTQYF. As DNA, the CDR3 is TGTGCCAGCAAGACATCAGATACGCAGTATTTT.

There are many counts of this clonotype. CDR3 loop: CASSQGRTDTQYF. The CDR3, as DNA: TGTGCCAGCAGCCAGGGACGCACAGATACGCAGTATTTT. This chain joins TRBV3-1 and TRBJ2-3; D may match TRBD1 or TRBD2 (5 bases each). Between the trimmed V and J ends, which lost 3 bases and 1 base, there was a span of 5 bases. Germline V gene sequence: CDR1 LGHDT, CDR2 YNNKEL (reference sequence). The length of the CDR3 is 13 residues.

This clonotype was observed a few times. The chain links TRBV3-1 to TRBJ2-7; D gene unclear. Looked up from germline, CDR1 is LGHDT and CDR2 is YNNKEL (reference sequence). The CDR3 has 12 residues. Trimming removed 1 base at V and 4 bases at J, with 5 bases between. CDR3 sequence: CASSQAQYEQYF. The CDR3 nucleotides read TGTGCCAGCAGCCAAGCGCAGTACGAGCAGTACTTC.

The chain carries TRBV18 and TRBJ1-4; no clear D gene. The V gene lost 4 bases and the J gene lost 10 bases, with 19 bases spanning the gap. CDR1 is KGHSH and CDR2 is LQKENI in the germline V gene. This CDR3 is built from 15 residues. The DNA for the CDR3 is TGTGCCAGCTCACAGAAGACCGGAGAAGAGGGAAAACTGTTTTTT. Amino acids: CASSQKTGEEGKLFF.

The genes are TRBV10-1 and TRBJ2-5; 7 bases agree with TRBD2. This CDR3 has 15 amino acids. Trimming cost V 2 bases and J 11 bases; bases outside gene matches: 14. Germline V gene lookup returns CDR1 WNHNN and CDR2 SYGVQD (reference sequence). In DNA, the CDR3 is TGCGCCAGCAGTGAGGCGGGTCGTACTAGCGATGAGCAGTACTTC. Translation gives CASSEAGRTSDEQYF.

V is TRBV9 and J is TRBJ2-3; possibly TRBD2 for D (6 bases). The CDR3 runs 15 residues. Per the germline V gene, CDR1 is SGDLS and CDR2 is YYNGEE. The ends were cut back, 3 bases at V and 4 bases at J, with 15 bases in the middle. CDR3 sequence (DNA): TGTGCCAGCAGCGCGCGGGACGGGCCTTCAGATACGCAGTATTTT. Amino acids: CASSARDGPSDTQYF.

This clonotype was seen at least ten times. The CDR3: CSTLGPGDKNIQYF. CDR3 coding DNA: TGCAGCACCCTCGGCCCGGGCGACAAAAACATTCAGTACTTC. The rearrangement joins TRBV29-1 to TRBJ2-4, with D hard to call. The V end lost 8 bases, the J end lost 3 bases, and 17 bases lay between the germline ends. The CDR3 is made up of 14 amino acids. CDR1 and CDR2 (germline): SQVTM, ANQGSEA.

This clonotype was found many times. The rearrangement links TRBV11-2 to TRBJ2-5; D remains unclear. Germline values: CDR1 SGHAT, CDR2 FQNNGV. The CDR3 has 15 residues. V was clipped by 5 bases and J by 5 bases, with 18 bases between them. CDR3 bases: TGTGCCAGCAGCGGGTCGGCGCTATTGATGGAGACCCAGTACTTC. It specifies CASSGSALLMETQYF. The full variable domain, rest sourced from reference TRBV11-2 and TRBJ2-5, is EAGVAQSPRYKIIEKRQSVAFWCNPISGHATLYWYQQILGQGPKLLIQFQNNGVVDDSQLPKDRFSAERLKGVDSTLKIQPAKLEDSAVYLCASSGSALLMETQYFGPGTRLLVL.

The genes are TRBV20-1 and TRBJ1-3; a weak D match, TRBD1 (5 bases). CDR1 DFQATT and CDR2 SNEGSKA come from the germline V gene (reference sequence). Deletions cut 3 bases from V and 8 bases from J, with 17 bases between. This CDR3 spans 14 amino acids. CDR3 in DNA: TGCAGTGCTAGTGAAGGGACCGTGGGGGACACCATATATTTT. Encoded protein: CSASEGTVGDTIYF.

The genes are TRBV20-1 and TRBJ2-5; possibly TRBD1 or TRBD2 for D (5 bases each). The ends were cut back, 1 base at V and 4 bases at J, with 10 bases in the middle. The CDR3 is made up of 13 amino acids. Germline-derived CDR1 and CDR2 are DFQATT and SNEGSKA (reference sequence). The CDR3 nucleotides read TGCAGTGCTAGAGGGGGCGCGGGAGAGACCCAGTACTTC. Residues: CSARGGAGETQYF.

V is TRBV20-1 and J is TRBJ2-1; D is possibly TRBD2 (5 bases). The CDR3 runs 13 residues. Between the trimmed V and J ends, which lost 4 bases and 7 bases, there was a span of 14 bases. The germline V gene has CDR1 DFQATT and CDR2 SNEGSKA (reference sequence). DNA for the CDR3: TGCAGTGCTAACGCCCTAAGCGGAAATGAGCAGTTCTTC. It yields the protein CSANALSGNEQFF.